This entry lists 2 T cell receptor beta chains sequenced from one sample in a study of cytotoxic CD8 clonotypes in ibrutinib-treated CLL (dated by TCRdb to the early 2020s). Library preparation employed the immunoSEQ multiplex PCR assay. Held by TCRdb, this immuneACCESS table contains in-frame sequences only and omits some clones. Under half of the omission traces to an unresolved V gene where checked; the cause of the rest is unknown. The sample yields roughly 200,000 clones; 70% to 75% were counted once. In total, the top ten clones hold more than 4.5% of the sample. Reading the label with the study, this specimen's time point is: about a year on ibrutinib. The sample was PBMCs, taken after 12 months of ibrutinib treatment. These receptors were obtained from a human donor with chronic lymphocytic leukemia.

The J gene is TRBJ1-2, the V gene TRBV29-1; unclear D gene. CDR1 is SQVTM and CDR2 is ANQGSEA in the germline V gene. The CDR3 runs to 12 residues. With 6 bases removed from V and 5 bases from J, the gap between germline ends came to 13 bases. The chain's CDR3 is CSVTAQQYGYTF. The DNA for the CDR3 is TGCAGCGTAACGGCGCAGCAGTATGGCTACACCTTC.

The chain couples TRBV5-1 to TRBJ1-2, with D perhaps matching TRBD1 (5 bases). CDR1 is SGHRS, CDR2 YFSETQ, per germline. The germline V and J ends were trimmed by 4 bases and 0 bases, with 10 bases remaining between them. There are 14 residues in the CDR3. The CDR3 sequence is CASSGGSANYGYTF. For the CDR3, the DNA is TGCGCCAGCAGCGGGGGGTCGGCTAACTATGGCTACACCTTC. The full variable domain, in which reference TRBV5-1 and TRBJ1-2 provide the parts outside the CDR3, is KAGVTQTPRYLIKTRGQQVTLSCSPISGHRSVSWYQQTPGQGLQFLFEYFSETQRNKGNFPGRFSGRQFSNSRSEMNVSTLELGDSALYLCASSGGSANYGYTFGSGTRLTVV.